This T cell receptor (beta chain) derives from a study of cytomegalovirus exposure and HLA in healthy donors. Whole-study findings and limits: Rare TCR sequences predominated, though certain public TCRs were found in many donors. The CMV antigen specificity of three CMV-associated chains was confirmed through in vitro analysis. The listing of roughly 160 TCR beta chains classed them as cytomegalovirus-associated.

Sequenced by immunoSEQ multiplex PCR; TCRdb stores in-frame clones only, minus some. The sample lists about 98,000 clones, more than 75% seen once, with less than 7.5% in the top ten. Note on this clone: No antigen is known for it.

Trimming cost V 0 bases and J 8 bases, with 9 bases left between them. The germline V gene encodes CDR1 SGHRS and CDR2 YFSETQ. This CDR3 has 13 residues. Sequenced: PBMCs. The chain joins TRBV5-1 to TRBJ2-1; D unclear. This TCR was recovered from a man between 18 and 29 years old in good health and CMV-seropositive. CDR3 DNA sequence: TGCGCCAGCAGCTTGGTTATTGTCGATGAGCAGTTCTTC. Residues: CASSLVIVDEQFF.